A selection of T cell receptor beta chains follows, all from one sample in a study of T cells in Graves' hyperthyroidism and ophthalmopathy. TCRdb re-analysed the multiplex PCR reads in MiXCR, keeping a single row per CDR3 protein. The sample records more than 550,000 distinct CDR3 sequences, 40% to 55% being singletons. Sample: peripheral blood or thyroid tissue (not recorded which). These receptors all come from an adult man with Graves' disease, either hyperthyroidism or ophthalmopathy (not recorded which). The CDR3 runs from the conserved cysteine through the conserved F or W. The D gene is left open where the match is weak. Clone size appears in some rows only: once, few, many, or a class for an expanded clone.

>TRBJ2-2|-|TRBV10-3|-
CAISESTGDLTGELFF
TGTGCCATCAGTGAGTCGACGGGAGATCTCACCGGGGAGCTGTTTTTT
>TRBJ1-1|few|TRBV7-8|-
CASSLASVFRGGTEAFF
TGTGCCAGCAGCTTAGCGTCCGTTTTTCGGGGCGGCACTGAAGCTTTCTTT
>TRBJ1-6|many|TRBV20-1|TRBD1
CSANRGKYSPLHF
TGCAGCGCGAACAGGGGGAAGTATTCACCCCTCCACTTT
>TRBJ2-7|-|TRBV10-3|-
CATLASYEQYF
TGTGCCACCTTGGCGTCCTACGAGCAGTACTTC
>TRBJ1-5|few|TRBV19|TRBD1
CASSRIGQGGNQPQHF
TGTGCCAGTAGCCGCATCGGACAGGGGGGCAATCAGCCCCAGCATTTT
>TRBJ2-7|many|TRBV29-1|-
CSARGTETYEQYF
TGCAGCGCAAGGGGGACGGAAACCTACGAGCAGTACTTC
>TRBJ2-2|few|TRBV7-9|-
CASSLVLAGELFF
TGTGCCAGCAGCTTAGTGCTAGCCGGGGAGCTGTTTTTT
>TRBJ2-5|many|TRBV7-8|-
CASSAGQRETQYF
TGTGCCAGCAGCGCCGGACAACGAGAGACCCAGTACTTC
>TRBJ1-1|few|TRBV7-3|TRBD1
CASSFTGGGSEAFF
TGTGCCAGCAGCTTTACAGGGGGAGGGAGTGAAGCTTTCTTT
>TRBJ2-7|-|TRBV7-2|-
CASSSNRETYEQYF
TGTGCCAGCAGCTCCAACAGGGAAACCTACGAGCAGTACTTC
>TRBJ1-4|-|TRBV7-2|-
CASSHLAGGPGEKLFF
TGTGCCAGCAGCCACCTAGCGGGAGGGCCAGGGGAAAAACTGTTTTTT
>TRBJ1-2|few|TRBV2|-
CASSARDGNYGYTF
TGTGCCAGCAGTGCCCGAGACGGGAACTATGGCTACACCTTC
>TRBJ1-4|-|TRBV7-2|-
CASSPDSRREKLFF
TGTGCCAGCAGCCCGGACAGTCGGAGGGAAAAACTGTTTTTT
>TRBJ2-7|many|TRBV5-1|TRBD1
CASSLDRGRNEQYF
TGCGCCAGCAGCTTGGACAGGGGTCGTAACGAGCAGTACTTC
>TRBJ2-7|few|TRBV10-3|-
CASSDGSFYEQYF
TGTGCCAGCAGTGATGGGTCTTTCTACGAGCAGTACTTC
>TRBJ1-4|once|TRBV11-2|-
CASSLDGGTNEKLFF
TGTGCCAGCAGCTTAGATGGGGGAACTAATGAAAAACTGTTTTTT
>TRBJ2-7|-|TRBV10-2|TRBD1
CASTERTGGEQYF
TGCGCCAGCACTGAAAGGACAGGGGGCGAGCAGTACTTC
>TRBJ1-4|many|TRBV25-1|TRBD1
CASSGRDRSTTNEKLFF
TGTGCCAGCAGTGGACGGGACAGATCTACGACTAATGAAAAACTGTTTTTT
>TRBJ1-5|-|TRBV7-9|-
CASSLGFGGSPQHF
TGTGCCAGCAGCTTAGGATTTGGGGGTTCGCCCCAGCATTTT
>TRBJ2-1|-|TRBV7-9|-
CASGHNNEQFF
TGTGCCAGCGGACACAACAATGAGCAGTTCTTC
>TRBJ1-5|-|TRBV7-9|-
CASSFRGDSGNQPQHF
TGTGCCAGCAGCTTCCGGGGGGATTCAGGCAATCAGCCCCAGCATTTT
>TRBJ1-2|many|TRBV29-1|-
CSVVGDDSNYGYTF
TGCAGCGTTGTGGGGGATGACAGTAACTATGGCTACACCTTC
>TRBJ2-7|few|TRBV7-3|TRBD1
CASSLGQISSYEQYF
TGTGCCAGCAGCTTGGGACAGATAAGCTCCTACGAGCAGTACTTC
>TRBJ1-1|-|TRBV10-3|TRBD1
CAIRTGENTEAFF
TGTGCCATCAGGACAGGGGAGAACACTGAAGCTTTCTTT